Below, 9 T cell receptor beta chains from the same sample are listed, as sequenced in a study of T cell responses to AZD1222 COVID-19 vaccine. The assay was immunoSEQ multiplex PCR, and TCRdb's table has in-frame clones only and misses some. The sample has about 120,000 clones; roughly 91% are singletons. Sequenced material: peripheral blood, taken on day 0 of AZD1222 vaccination. These receptors were taken from an adult in good health.

The chain recombines TRBV3-1 (or the pseudogene TRBV3-2) with TRBJ2-3; D not resolved. CDR1 is LGHDT and CDR2 is YNNKEL in the germline V gene (reference sequence). The CDR3 covers 12 residues. Trimming stripped 4 bases from V and 2 bases from J, with 4 bases between. DNA of the CDR3: TGTGCCAGCAGCCGCTCCACAGATACGCAGTATTTT. Residues: CASSRSTDTQYF.

The chain couples TRBV10-3 to TRBJ2-2; D is possibly TRBD1 or TRBD2 (5 bases each). Germline V gene data show CDR1 as ENHRY and CDR2 as SYGVKD. The CDR3 has 14 residues. V shed 6 bases and J shed 5 bases, with 13 bases lying between them. As DNA, the CDR3 is TGTGCCATCAGCCCCCCCGAGGGGACCGGGGAGCTGTTTTTT. Protein: CAISPPEGTGELFF.

J is TRBJ1-5 and V is TRBV10-3; 7 nucleotides match TRBD1. CDR1 is ENHRY, CDR2 SYGVKD, per germline. This CDR3 comprises 14 residues. The V and J ends lost 4 bases and 4 bases, in that order; junction bases with no gene match: 4. The CDR3 DNA follows: TGTGCCATCAGTGGGACGACAGGGAATCAGCCCCAGCATTTT. The encoded protein is CAISGTTGNQPQHF.

This chain links TRBV7-8 with TRBJ1-6, with D unresolved. The V and J ends lost 5 bases and 7 bases respectively, with 12 bases between them. This CDR3 spans 14 amino acids. The germline V gene has CDR1 SGHVS and CDR2 FQNEAQ. The CDR3 spells CASSPDGFNSPLHF. The CDR3 nucleotides read TGTGCCAGCAGCCCCGACGGCTTCAATTCACCCCTCCACTTT.

The V call is TRBV5-6, the J call TRBJ1-4, with D unclear. The CDR3 runs 13 residues. Per the germline V gene, CDR1 is SGHDT and CDR2 is YYEEEE. The V end was cut by 4 bases, the J end by 5 bases, with 9 bases between. This CDR3 reads CASSRTRNEKLFF. CDR3 DNA: TGTGCCAGCAGCAGAACACGAAATGAAAAACTGTTTTTT.

The chain links TRBV7-9 to TRBJ2-1, with TRBD2 matching 10 bases. The CDR3 has 16 amino acids. V shed 3 bases and J 3 bases; nucleotides not matched to a gene: 5. Per germline, CDR1 SEHNR and CDR2 FQNEAQ (reference sequence). The CDR3 region has the DNA TGTGCCAGCAGCTTGTGGCTAGCGGGAGTCTACAATGAGCAGTTCTTC. Translated: CASSLWLAGVYNEQFF.

The rearrangement links TRBV6-2 or TRBV6-3 to TRBJ1-2; 11 bases are a match to TRBD1. The trim removed 0 bases at V and 4 bases at J, leaving 10 bases unmatched. The germline V gene encodes CDR1 MNHEY and CDR2 SVGEGT. CDR3 length: 18 residues. The CDR3 loop reads CASSYSKDRGRQSYGYTF. DNA for the CDR3: TGTGCCAGCAGTTACTCGAAGGACAGGGGGCGACAGAGCTATGGCTACACCTTC.

The CDR3: CASSSTSGRGYEQYF. In DNA, the CDR3 is TGTGCCAGCAGCTCTACTAGCGGGAGGGGGTACGAGCAGTACTTC. This chain connects TRBV7-2 to TRBJ2-7, with 13 bases aligning to TRBD2. The CDR3 has 15 residues. V dropped 4 bases and J dropped 4; count of bases not matched to a gene: 4. Germline CDR1 and CDR2: SGHTA and FQGNSA.

The V call is TRBV7-2, the J call TRBJ2-1; 7 nucleotides agree with TRBD2. Germline V lookup: CDR1 SGHTA, CDR2 FQGNSA. This CDR3 comprises 15 residues. Trimming at V came to 6 bases and at J to 0 bases, leaving 5 bases not matched to a gene. CDR3 sequence reads: CASSFIAGSYNEQFF. For the CDR3, the DNA is TGTGCCAGCAGTTTTATAGCGGGCTCCTACAATGAGCAGTTCTTC.